Following are 23 T cell receptor beta chains from one sample sequenced in a study of monozygotic twins with inflammatory bowel disease. TCRdb re-called the 5' RACE reads; every CDR3 protein appears as one record, without DNA. The sample totals about 210,000 distinct CDR3 sequences. Sequenced: blood. These receptors all stem from a human donor with ulcerative colitis or Crohn's disease, or a healthy co-twin of an affected twin (not recorded which).

The chain is built from TRBV12-3 or TRBV12-4 and TRBJ1-2; TCRdb designates TRBD1, a call that cannot be tested without DNA. The CDR3 runs to 13 residues. CDR3 amino acids: CASRGAGLYGYTF.

The gene calls are TRBV7-3 and TRBJ2-1; TCRdb proposes TRBD1, but this gene call is untestable without DNA. The CDR3 totals 15 residues. In germline, CDR1 is SGHTA, CDR2 FQGTGA. The CDR3 sequence is CASSIDRVPHNEQFF.

The chain recombines TRBV7-3 with TRBJ2-1. Germline CDR1 is SGHTA and CDR2 is FQGTGA. The length of the CDR3 is 14 residues. CDR3 protein: CASSPRGSHNEQFF.

The genes are TRBV20-1 and TRBJ1-1; TCRdb selects TRBD1, and the lack of DNA leaves this call unchecked. Germline CDR1 is DFQATT and CDR2 is SNEGSKA (reference sequence). The CDR3 covers 13 residues. The CDR3 reads CSARQGVNTEAFF.

The chain links TRBV2 to TRBJ1-5. Germline V gene data show CDR1 as SNHLY and CDR2 as FYNNEI. The CDR3 is 15 amino acids. The chain's CDR3 is CASRARVSGNQPQHF.

This sequence joins TRBV14 and TRBJ1-6; TCRdb designates TRBD1, a call that cannot be tested without DNA. In germline, CDR1 is SGHDN, CDR2 FVKESK. The CDR3 is 16 residues long. The CDR3: CASSQGGSSYNSPLHF. Full variable domain (outside the CDR3, taken from reference TRBV14 and TRBJ1-6): EAGVTQFPSHSVIEKGQTVTLRCDPISGHDNLYWYRRVMGKEIKFLLHFVKESKQDESGMPNNRFLAERTGGTYSTLKVQPAELEDSGVYFCASSQGGSSYNSPLHFGNGTRLTVT.

This chain links TRBV7-8 with TRBJ1-1; TCRdb indicates TRBD1, and absent DNA this call remains unverified. The CDR3 contains 14 residues. CDR1 and CDR2 (germline): SGHVS, FQNEAQ. CDR3 in amino acids: CASSLREGDTEAFF.

The chain carries TRBV12-3 or TRBV12-4 and TRBJ1-2; with no DNA, the TCRdb D assignment of TRBD1 cannot be verified. CDR3 length: 15 amino acids. CDR3 sequence: CASSFAGHPGYGYTF.

This CDR3 reads CASSLVAGGLSYNEQFF. The chain recombines TRBV5-1 with TRBJ2-1; TCRdb calls TRBD2, which cannot be checked without DNA. CDR3 size: 17 residues. The germline V gene encodes CDR1 SGHRS and CDR2 YFSETQ.

The V gene is TRBV29-1, the J gene TRBJ2-2. The CDR3 covers 11 residues. The V gene's germline CDR1 is SQVTM and CDR2 ANQGSEA. The CDR3 here is CSVFKGGELFF.

V and J are TRBV9 and TRBJ2-1; TCRdb designates TRBD1, a call that cannot be tested without DNA. Germline V CDR1 and CDR2: SGDLS, YYNGEE. There are 15 residues in the CDR3. The CDR3 sequence: CASSAAGGTYNEQFF.

V gene TRBV14 combines with J gene TRBJ1-2. CDR3 length: 14 residues. Germline assignment: CDR1 SGHDN and CDR2 FVKESK. CDR3 amino acids: CASSQDLGFYGYTF.

CDR3 sequence: CSARDRKGLGPTGELFF. The J gene is TRBJ2-2, the V gene TRBV20-1; the TCRdb call, TRBD2, lacks DNA for checking. The germline gives CDR1 DFQATT, CDR2 SNEGSKA (reference sequence). This CDR3 has 17 residues.

V usage is TRBV7-6 and J usage is TRBJ2-7. Germline assignment: CDR1 SGHVS and CDR2 FNYEAQ. The CDR3 extends over 14 amino acids. This CDR3 is CASSPSLVAYEQYF.

This rearrangement joins TRBV20-1 to TRBJ1-1; the TCRdb call, TRBD1, lacks DNA for checking. There are 14 residues in the CDR3. The germline gives CDR1 DFQATT, CDR2 SNEGSKA (reference sequence). This CDR3 reads CSANSFGGNTEAFF.

V and J are TRBV20-1 and TRBJ2-5; TCRdb designates TRBD2, a call that cannot be tested without DNA. The CDR3 extends over 15 amino acids. Germline CDR1 and CDR2: DFQATT and SNEGSKA (reference sequence). CDR3 residues: CSARDGRGARGTQYF.

The rearrangement joins TRBV12-3 or TRBV12-4 to TRBJ1-6; the TCRdb call, TRBD1, lacks DNA for checking. The CDR3 contains 14 residues. The CDR3 region is CASSFAGGNSPLHF.

The chain combines TRBV5-1 with TRBJ2-7; with no DNA, the TCRdb D assignment of TRBD1 cannot be verified. CDR1 and CDR2 (germline): SGHRS, YFSETQ. The CDR3 length is 12 residues. The CDR3 here is CASSLTGVVPYF.

V usage is TRBV29-1 and J usage is TRBJ2-1; TCRdb proposes TRBD2, but this gene call is untestable without DNA. Germline assignment: CDR1 SQVTM and CDR2 ANQGSEA. The CDR3 runs 15 residues. This CDR3 is CSVESQSGDYNEQFF.

The J gene is TRBJ2-7, the V gene TRBV9; the TRBD1 assignment by TCRdb is unverifiable without DNA. CDR3 length: 15 residues. Germline lookup yields CDR1 SGDLS and CDR2 YYNGEE. CDR3 in amino acids: CASSVGPGNSYEQYF.

The chain is built from TRBV12-3 or TRBV12-4 and TRBJ1-1; absent DNA, TCRdb's TRBD1 call cannot be checked. This CDR3 has 15 residues. The CDR3 sequence: CASSQRQASDTEAFF.

V is TRBV5-8 and J is TRBJ2-3; as DNA is missing, the TRBD1 call by TCRdb cannot be tested. The CDR3 length is 11 residues. Germline loops: CDR1 SGHTS, CDR2 YDEGEE. CDR3 amino acids: CASSPRATQYF.

The J gene is TRBJ2-2, the V gene TRBV12-3 or TRBV12-4; the D call from TCRdb, TRBD1, cannot be confirmed without DNA. The CDR3 consists of 15 residues. CDR3 loop: CASRPGRGNAGELFF.